This TCR beta chain came from a study of blood T cell repertoires in COVID-19. Overall study context: The cDNA or gDNA used as material had been derived from T cells, B-cell-depleted T cells, or PBMCs.

This CDR3 region has 14 residues. V shed 4 bases, J shed 2 bases, and the junction held 1 base outside the gene matches. The germline V gene has CDR1 SGDLS and CDR2 YYNGEE. Per the original data handling: By means of reference gene primer amplification, nucleated cell counts were estimated. Generated by immunoSEQ multiplex PCR, the TCRdb table keeps only in-frame clones and is missing some. Clonal size and the V and J genes are those of that table, whereas D and trimming came from the DNA. This table has 250,000 to 300,000 clones, about 76% appearing once. Sample: peripheral blood. The sequence came from an older woman with active or convalescent COVID-19. The chain links TRBV9 to TRBJ2-7; 12 bases are shared with TRBD2. The CDR3: CASSSSGGAYEQYF. The CDR3 region has the DNA TGTGCCAGCAGCTCTAGCGGGGGGGCCTACGAGCAGTACTTC.